A selection of T cell receptor beta chains follows, all from one sample in a study of technical replicates of blood from four donors. TCRdb's table, derived via immunoSEQ multiplex PCR, lists solely in-frame clones and lacks some. The repertoire holds about 66,000 clones, with 88% as singletons. Sequencing was done on a sample of PBMCs. Receptor source: a human donor in good health. Some clones in this sample may be carry-over from other donors' samples. Both conserved end residues are part of each CDR3. Each record gives: D gene, clone size, V gene, CDR3 length, J gene, CDR3 DNA, CDR3 protein. The D gene is left open where the match is weak. Where a row states a size, it is once, few, many or the class of an expanded clone; other rows omit it.

TRBD2,NA,TRBV27,15,TRBJ2-5,TGTGCCAGCAGTGATCGACTAGCGGGACGGGAGACCCAGTACTTC,CASSDRLAGRETQYF
NA,NA,TRBV10-3,12,TRBJ2-7,TGTGCCATCAGTGAGATTAGCTACGAGCAGTACTTC,CAISEISYEQYF
NA,NA,TRBV5-4,16,TRBJ1-1,TGTGCCAGCAGCTTGTTCGACAGGTCTTCGAACACTGAAGCTTTCTTT,CASSLFDRSSNTEAFF
NA,NA,TRBV18,13,TRBJ2-1,TGTGCCAGCTCCCCTCCCTCCTACAATGAGCAGTTCTTC,CASSPPSYNEQFF
NA,NA,TRBV5-6,15,TRBJ2-1,TGTGCCAGCAGCTGTCTACTAGGGAACTTCAATGAGCAGTTCTTC,CASSCLLGNFNEQFF
TRBD1,NA,TRBV30,14,TRBJ1-6,TGTGCCGGGACAGGGGGACTTTCGGGGACACCCCTCCACTTT,CAGTGGLSGTPLHF
NA,few,TRBV7-9,15,TRBJ2-2,TGTGCCAGCAGCCCGCGCATCCTAGGTCTGGTGGAGCTGTTTTTT,CASSPRILGLVELFF
NA,NA,TRBV6-5,16,TRBJ2-6,TGTGCCAGCAGTTATTATCAGGGGAGAGGGGCCAACGTCCTGACTTTC,CASSYYQGRGANVLTF
NA,NA,TRBV5-1,13,TRBJ2-7,TGCGCCAGCAGTGGGACTCCCTCCTACGAGCAGTACTTC,CASSGTPSYEQYF
NA,NA,TRBV5-4,15,TRBJ1-4,TGTGCCAGCAGCTTGGGGGGCGCTGAGAATGAAAAACTGTTTTTT,CASSLGGAENEKLFF
NA,NA,TRBV7-2,15,TRBJ1-1,TGTGCCAGCAGCCCACCCGGACATCCGAACACTGAAGCTTTCTTT,CASSPPGHPNTEAFF
TRBD2,NA,TRBV29-1,15,TRBJ2-4,TGCAGCGTTGACGGGGCGGGGGGGCTGAGAAACATTCAGTACTTC,CSVDGAGGLRNIQYF
TRBD2,NA,TRBV7-3,16,TRBJ2-1,TGTGCCAGCAGCCCATCTAGCGGGAGTAAATACAATGAGCAGTTCTTC,CASSPSSGSKYNEQFF
TRBD1,NA,TRBV4-2,13,TRBJ2-7,TGTGCCAGCAGCCAAGAGACAGGGTACGAGCAGTACTTC,CASSQETGYEQYF
TRBD2,NA,TRBV18,16,TRBJ2-1,TGTGCCAGCTCACCACCCGGCCAGCGGGGTAACAATGAGCAGTTCTTC,CASSPPGQRGNNEQFF
TRBD1,NA,TRBV7-3,16,TRBJ2-3,TGTGCCAGCAGCATCGGGACAGGGGGCAACCTAGATACGCAGTATTTT,CASSIGTGGNLDTQYF
TRBD2,NA,TRBV4-2,15,TRBJ2-5,TGTGCCAGCAGCCAAGATGGGACGGGGGGAGAGACCCAGTACTTC,CASSQDGTGGETQYF
NA,NA,TRBV7-2,13,TRBJ1-6,TGTGCCAGCAGCGCGGGGACCAATTCACCCCTCCACTTT,CASSAGTNSPLHF
NA,NA,TRBV23-1,11,TRBJ1-1,TGCGCCAGCAGTCACGGGACTGAAGCTTTCTTT,CASSHGTEAFF
TRBD2,NA,TRBV9,15,TRBJ2-3,TGTGCCAGCAGCTCCCCCGGAGCGGGGTCAGATACGCAGTATTTT,CASSSPGAGSDTQYF
TRBD1,NA,TRBV6-5,13,TRBJ2-7,TGTGCCAGCAGAGGGGGACAGTCGAAGGAGCAGTACTTC,CASRGGQSKEQYF
NA,NA,TRBV6-6,14,TRBJ1-4,TGTGCCAGCTACTCGGACAGAACTAATGAAAAACTGTTTTTT,CASYSDRTNEKLFF
NA,NA,TRBV21-1,15,TRBJ1-1,TGTGCCAGAGTCCGGGACAGAAGCATGAACACTGAAGCTTTCTTT,CARVRDRSMNTEAFF
NA,NA,TRBV6-1,13,TRBJ1-4,TGTGCCAGCAGAGCAGGGCCCGGCGAAAAACTGTTTTTT,CASRAGPGEKLFF
TRBD1,NA,TRBV6-4,15,TRBJ1-6,TGTGCCAGCAGTGAATCGACAGGGGGGAGGTCACCCCTCCACTTT,CASSESTGGRSPLHF
NA,NA,TRBV4-3,15,TRBJ1-3,TGCGCCAGCAGCCAGCAGGGCCTCTCTGGAAACACCATATATTTT,CASSQQGLSGNTIYF
NA,NA,TRBV2,14,TRBJ2-7,TGTGCCAGCAGTGAAGATCAGGTTCGAAACGAGCAGTACTTC,CASSEDQVRNEQYF
TRBD1,NA,TRBV25-1,15,TRBJ2-5,TGTGCCAGCAGTCCCCGGACAGGGGGCTTGGAGACCCAGTACTTC,CASSPRTGGLETQYF
NA,NA,TRBV19,15,TRBJ2-1,TGTGCCAGCACTTTGGTAGCGGCAGTAACCAATGAGCAGTTCTTC,CASTLVAAVTNEQFF
TRBD1,NA,TRBV19,16,TRBJ1-2,TGTGCCAGTAGTCCCTGGACAGGGGAAGGGTCCTATGGCTACACCTTC,CASSPWTGEGSYGYTF
NA,NA,TRBV2,14,TRBJ2-5,TGTGCCAGCAGTGTCGGGGGACAGCAAGAGACCCAGTACTTC,CASSVGGQQETQYF
NA,NA,TRBV28,14,TRBJ1-1,TGTGCCAGCAGCTCCGGGGGGTGGGAAACTGAAGCTTTCTTT,CASSSGGWETEAFF
NA,NA,TRBV6-5,16,TRBJ2-1,TGTGCCAGCAGTTACAAGAAGAGTAGCTCCTACAATGAGCAGTTCTTC,CASSYKKSSSYNEQFF
TRBD2,NA,TRBV12-5,24,TRBJ2-1,TGTGCTAGTGGTTTCTCCCGAGCGGACTATGCGGGGGTTTATAAAGAGAGCTCCTACAATGAGCAGTTCTTC,CASGFSRADYAGVYKESSYNEQFF
NA,NA,TRBV7-6,16,TRBJ2-1,TGTGCCAGCAGCCGATCGGCGGGGAACAAAGACAATGAGCAGTTCTTC,CASSRSAGNKDNEQFF
TRBD1,NA,TRBV7-2,14,TRBJ2-2,TGTGCCAGCAGCCCGGACAGGGGGCCCGGGGAGCTGTTTTTT,CASSPDRGPGELFF
NA,NA,TRBV7-2,15,TRBJ1-4,TGTGCCAGCAGCCTACGGGGGTTAACTAATGAAAAACTGTTTTTT,CASSLRGLTNEKLFF
NA,NA,TRBV19,13,TRBJ2-5,TGTGCCAGTAGTATTGAGCCCCAAGAGACCCAGTACTTC,CASSIEPQETQYF
TRBD1,many,TRBV7-8,15,TRBJ2-7,TGTGCCAGCAGCTTAGTGCTGGGGACAGGGGACGAGCAGTACTTC,CASSLVLGTGDEQYF
TRBD1,NA,TRBV7-9,16,TRBJ2-7,TGTGCCAGCAGCTTCGGGACAGTACTCTCCTACTACGAGCAGTACTTC,CASSFGTVLSYYEQYF
TRBD1,NA,TRBV7-9,15,TRBJ2-7,TGTGCCAGCAGCCGCGACGGACAGGGGGTATGGGAGCAGTACTTC,CASSRDGQGVWEQYF